These T cell receptor beta chains were read from a single sample in a study of T cell changes during pregnancy in multiple sclerosis. Libraries were prepared by immunoSEQ multiplex PCR; TCRdb keeps only in-frame clonotypes and omits some of them. The data show about 64,000 clones, roughly 92% seen once. This material consisted of peripheral blood, taken in the second trimester of pregnancy. All receptors come from a female donor with multiple sclerosis, enrolled in a pregnancy study. Both conserved end residues are part of each CDR3. The order of the fields is V gene, CDR3 length, CDR3 protein.

>TRBV5-1|15
CASSSGGSSVPEQYF
>TRBV7-9|18
CASSPLRDRASMNTEAFF
>TRBV2|14
CASSRASGRGEQFF
>TRBV19|14
CASIAGRNTGELFF
>TRBV7-2|14
CASSPEQGGLEAFF
>TRBV10-2|17
CASSGGQGVRSTDTQYF
>TRBV10-1|14
CASSEPGGQETQYF
>TRBV27|17
CASSPTGWTVPNEKLFF
>TRBV9|15
CASSVDARGHNEQFF
>TRBV28|16
CASIGVGGLRIYEQYF